This T cell receptor beta chain was documented in a study of vaccination and CD4 T cells after COVID-19. About the research overall: Spike peptides, overlapping and drawn from SARS-CoV-2, HCoV-NL63, HCoV-OC43 and HCoV-229E, were used to stimulate cells.

Researchers used the Oncomine TCR Beta short-read assay to sequence DNA from cultured CD4+ T cells. TCRdb used MiXCR to reprocess the PCR reads, holding one entry per CDR3 protein. The sample carries approximately 13,000 distinct CDR3 sequences, around 30% recorded once. This clonotype was seen a handful of times. Its antigen remains unidentified. The length of the CDR3 is 13 residues. Germline CDR1 SGHRS, CDR2 YFSETQ. The V gene lost 5 bases and the J gene lost 5 bases, with 13 bases spanning the gap. This sample's treatment: roughly 10-day PBMC culture with coronavirus spike peptide pools or control peptides (ViraFEST assay). First, ViraFEST expanded antigen-specific T cells with peptide pools, and next it sequenced the TCRs.

The chain is built from TRBV5-1 and TRBJ1-1; no clear D. The starting material was CD4+ T cells from blood, cultured in vitro, obtained before SARS-CoV-2 vaccination. The TCR sequence derives from a human donor who received a COVID-19 vaccine. The CDR3 is CASSEGRWTEAFF. Written as DNA, the CDR3 is TGCGCCAGCAGTGAGGGTCGGTGGACTGAAGCTTTCTTT. Full variable domain (rest looked up from reference TRBV5-1 and TRBJ1-1): KAGVTQTPRYLIKTRGQQVTLSCSPISGHRSVSWYQQTPGQGLQFLFEYFSETQRNKGNFPGRFSGRQFSNSRSEMNVSTLELGDSALYLCASSEGRWTEAFFGQGTRLTVV.